This TCR beta chain was sequenced during a study of identifying expanded T cells in peripheral blood. Study-wide points: Over about two and four weeks, about 15 and 19 clones changed, versus around 1.3 between replicates. Across healthy donors, higher total template counts meant significantly greater roughly 2-week count variance.

During the collection period, no donor immune events like infections were recorded. The repertoire was sequenced with immunoSEQ multiplex PCR; TCRdb's copy has only in-frame clones and lacks some. The sample consists of tens of thousands of clones, approximately 88% of them appearing once. This clone was seen only a few times. What it binds is not known. This receptor was identified in a person between 18 and 75 years old in good health. Sequences were obtained from blood.

CDR3 amino acids: CASSYSGTVSGNTIYF. Written as DNA, the CDR3 is TGTGCCAGCAGTTATTCGGGGACAGTCTCTGGAAACACCATATATTTT. The V gene is TRBV6-5, the J gene TRBJ1-3; 7 bases fit TRBD1. V was clipped by 3 bases and J by 0 bases; unmatched bases: 5. The CDR3 spans 16 residues. Looked up from germline, CDR1 is MNHEY and CDR2 is SVGAGI.